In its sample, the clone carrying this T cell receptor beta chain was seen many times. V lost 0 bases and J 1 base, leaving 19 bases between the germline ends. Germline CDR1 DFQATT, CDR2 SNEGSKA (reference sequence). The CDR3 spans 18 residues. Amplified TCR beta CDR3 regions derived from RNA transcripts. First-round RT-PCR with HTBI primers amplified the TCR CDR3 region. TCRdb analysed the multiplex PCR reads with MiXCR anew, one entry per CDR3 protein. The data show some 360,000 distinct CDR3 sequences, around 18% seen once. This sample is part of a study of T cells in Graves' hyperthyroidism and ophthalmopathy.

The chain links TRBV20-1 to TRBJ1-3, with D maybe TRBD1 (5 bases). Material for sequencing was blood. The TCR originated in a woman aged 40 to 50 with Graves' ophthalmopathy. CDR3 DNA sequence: TGCAGTGCTAGAGATGATAGTAGACAGTTATATTCTGGAAACACCATATATTTT. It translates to CSARDDSRQLYSGNTIYF.